This TCR beta chain was observed in a study of shared clonotypes between healthy human individuals. Findings and limits, study-wide: Only blood was sampled; tissue repertoires likely differ.

In regard to this clone: The antigen is not known.

Trimming took off 0 bases at V and 0 bases at J, with 7 bases between the two ends. The CDR3 runs to 15 residues. CDR1 is KGHSH and CDR2 is LQKENI in the germline V gene. In the authors' workflow: Sequence data from immunoSEQ were junction-only and lacked quality scores; consequently, filtering differed. Here immunoSEQ multiplex PCR was the method, and the copy in TCRdb shows in-frame clones only, minus some. The DNA was the basis for D and trimming; V, J and clone size are from that table. The data contain about 520,000 clones, approximately 84% of them singletons. This sequence originates from a woman between 40 and 55 years old in good health. Some clones in this sample may be carry-over from other donors' samples. Sequencing was carried out using PBMCs. V is TRBV18 and J is TRBJ2-3; D not resolved. CDR3 sequence (DNA): TGTGCCAGCTCACCACCGCCGGACAGCACAGATACGCAGTATTTT. Translating gives CASSPPPDSTDTQYF.